The present TCR beta chain was sequenced within a study of cytomegalovirus exposure and HLA in healthy donors. As concerns this clone: The antigen remains unidentified.

The donors were part of the roughly 110-subject validation cohort, which stood apart from the roughly 680-subject first cohort. The protocol was immunoSEQ multiplex PCR, while the TCRdb copy is restricted to in-frame clones and leaves out a portion. This sample has about 310,000 clones, with 88% found just once. Findings and limits, study-wide: Whilst most TCR sequences proved rare, a subset of public TCRs occurred across many donors.

Material: PBMCs. This clonotype was obtained from a man aged 25-45 years in good health and CMV-seronegative.

The CDR3 nucleotides are TGTGCCAGCAGCTGGGGGACAGGGGGACCGGTGGCCCTCCACTTT. Its translation is CASSWGTGGPVALHF. The V call is TRBV5-6, the J call TRBJ1-6; 11 positions match TRBD1. In germline, CDR1 is SGHDT, CDR2 YYEEEE. The CDR3 loop spans 15 amino acids. V shed 3 bases and J 14 bases; nucleotides not matched to a gene: 10.